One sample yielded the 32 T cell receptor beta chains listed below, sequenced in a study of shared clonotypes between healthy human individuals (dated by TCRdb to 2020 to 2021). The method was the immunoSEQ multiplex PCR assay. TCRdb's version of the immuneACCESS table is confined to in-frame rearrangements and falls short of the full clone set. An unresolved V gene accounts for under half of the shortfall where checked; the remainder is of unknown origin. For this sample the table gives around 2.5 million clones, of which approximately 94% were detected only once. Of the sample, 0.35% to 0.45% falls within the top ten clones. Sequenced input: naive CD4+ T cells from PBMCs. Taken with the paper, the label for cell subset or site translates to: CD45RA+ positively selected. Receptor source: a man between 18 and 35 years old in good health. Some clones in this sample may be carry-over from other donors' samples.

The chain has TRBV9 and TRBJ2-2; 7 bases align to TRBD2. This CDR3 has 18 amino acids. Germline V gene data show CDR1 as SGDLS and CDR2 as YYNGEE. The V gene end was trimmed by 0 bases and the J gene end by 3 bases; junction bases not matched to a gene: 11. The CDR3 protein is CASSVGGGRWADTGELFF. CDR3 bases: TGTGCCAGCAGCGTAGGAGGCGGGAGATGGGCGGACACCGGGGAGCTGTTTTTT.

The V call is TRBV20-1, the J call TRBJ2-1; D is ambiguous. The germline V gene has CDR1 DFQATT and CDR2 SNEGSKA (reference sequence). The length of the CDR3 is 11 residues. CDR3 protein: CSWASPNEQFF. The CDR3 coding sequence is TGCAGCTGGGCCAGCCCCAATGAGCAGTTCTTC.

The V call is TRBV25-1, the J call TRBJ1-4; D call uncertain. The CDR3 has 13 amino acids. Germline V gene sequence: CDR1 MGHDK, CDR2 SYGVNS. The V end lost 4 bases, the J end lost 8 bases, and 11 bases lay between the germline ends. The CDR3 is CASSGFGWEKLFF. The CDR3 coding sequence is TGTGCCAGCAGTGGATTCGGGTGGGAAAAACTGTTTTTT. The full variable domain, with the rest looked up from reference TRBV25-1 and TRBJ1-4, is EADIYQTPRYLVIGTGKKITLECSQTMGHDKMYWYQQDPGMELHLIHYSYGVNSTEKGDLSSESTVSRIRTEHFPLTLESARPSHTSQYLCASSGFGWEKLFFGSGTQLSVL.

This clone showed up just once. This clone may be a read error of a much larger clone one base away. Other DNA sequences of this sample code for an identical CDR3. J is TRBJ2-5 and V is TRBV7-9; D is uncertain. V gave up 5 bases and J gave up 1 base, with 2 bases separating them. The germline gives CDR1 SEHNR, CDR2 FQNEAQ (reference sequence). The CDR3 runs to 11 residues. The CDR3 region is CASSVQETQYF. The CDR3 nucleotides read TGTGCCAGCAGCGTCCAAGAGACCCAGTACTTC.

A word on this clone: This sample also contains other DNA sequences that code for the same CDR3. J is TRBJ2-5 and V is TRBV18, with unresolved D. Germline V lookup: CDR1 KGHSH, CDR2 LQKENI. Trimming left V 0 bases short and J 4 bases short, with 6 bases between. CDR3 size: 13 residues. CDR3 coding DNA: TGTGCCAGCTCACCACCTAGCACAGAGACCCAGTACTTC. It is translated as CASSPPSTETQYF.

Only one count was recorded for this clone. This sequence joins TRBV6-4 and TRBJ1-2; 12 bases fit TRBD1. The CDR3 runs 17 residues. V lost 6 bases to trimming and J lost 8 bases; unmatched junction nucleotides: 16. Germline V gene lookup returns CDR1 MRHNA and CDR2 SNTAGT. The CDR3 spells CASSPTGTGGAVGGYTF. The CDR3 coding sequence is TGTGCCAGCAGCCCCACCGGGACAGGGGGCGCGGTGGGGGGCTACACCTTC.

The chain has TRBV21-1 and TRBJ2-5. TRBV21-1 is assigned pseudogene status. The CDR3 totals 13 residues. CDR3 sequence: CASSPRRGETQYF. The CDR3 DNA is TGTGCCAGCAGCCCCCGTCGTGGGGAGACCCAGTACTTC.

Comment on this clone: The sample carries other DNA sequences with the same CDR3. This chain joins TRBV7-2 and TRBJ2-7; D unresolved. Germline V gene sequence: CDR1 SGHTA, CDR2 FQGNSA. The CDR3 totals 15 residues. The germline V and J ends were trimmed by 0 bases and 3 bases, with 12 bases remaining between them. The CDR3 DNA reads TGTGCCAGCAGCTTAGCAGGTGGGATAGGCTACGAGCAGTACTTC. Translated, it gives CASSLAGGIGYEQYF.

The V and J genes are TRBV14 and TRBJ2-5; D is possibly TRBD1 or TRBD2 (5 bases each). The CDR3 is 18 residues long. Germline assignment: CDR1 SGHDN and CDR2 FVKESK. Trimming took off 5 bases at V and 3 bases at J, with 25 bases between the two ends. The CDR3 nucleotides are TGTGCCAGCAGCAACCGGGACCCTCTCTCTGGATGGAAAGAGACCCAGTACTTC. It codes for CASSNRDPLSGWKETQYF.

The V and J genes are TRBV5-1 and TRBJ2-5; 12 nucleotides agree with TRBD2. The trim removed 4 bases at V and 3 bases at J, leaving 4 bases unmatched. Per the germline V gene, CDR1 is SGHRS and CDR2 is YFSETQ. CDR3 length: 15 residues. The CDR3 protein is CASSPRLAGEETQYF. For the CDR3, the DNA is TGCGCCAGCAGCCCACGACTAGCGGGAGAAGAGACCCAGTACTTC.

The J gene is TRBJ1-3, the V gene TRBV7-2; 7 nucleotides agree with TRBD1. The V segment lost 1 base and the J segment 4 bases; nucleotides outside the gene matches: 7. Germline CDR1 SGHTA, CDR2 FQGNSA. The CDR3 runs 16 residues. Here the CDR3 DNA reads TGTGCCAGCAGCTTAGTCGCAGGGGGACCAGGAAACACCATATATTTT. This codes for CASSLVAGGPGNTIYF.

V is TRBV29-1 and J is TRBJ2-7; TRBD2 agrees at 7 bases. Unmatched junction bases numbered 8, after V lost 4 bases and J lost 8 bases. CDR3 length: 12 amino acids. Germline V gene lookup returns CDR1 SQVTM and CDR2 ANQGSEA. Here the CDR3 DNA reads TGCAGCGTTGCGGGCGGGGACTATCAGCAGTACTTC. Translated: CSVAGGDYQQYF.

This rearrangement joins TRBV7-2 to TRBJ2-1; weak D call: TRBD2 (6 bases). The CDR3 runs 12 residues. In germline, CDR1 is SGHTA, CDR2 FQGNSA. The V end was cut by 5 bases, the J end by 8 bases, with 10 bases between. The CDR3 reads CASSPPSDEQFF. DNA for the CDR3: TGTGCCAGCAGCCCCCCTAGCGATGAGCAGTTCTTC.

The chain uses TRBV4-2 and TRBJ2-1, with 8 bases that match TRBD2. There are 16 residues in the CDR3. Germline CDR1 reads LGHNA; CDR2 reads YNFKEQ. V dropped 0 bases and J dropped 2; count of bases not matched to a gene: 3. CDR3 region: CASSQETSGTYNEQFF. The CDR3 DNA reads TGTGCCAGCAGCCAAGAAACTAGCGGCACCTACAATGAGCAGTTCTTC.

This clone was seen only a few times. Written as DNA, the CDR3 is TGTGCCAGTCAGGACAGGGCGAACAATGAGCAGTTCTTC. Residues: CASQDRANNEQFF. The chain is built from TRBV2 and TRBJ2-1, with TRBD1 matching over 8 bases. The CDR3 contains 13 residues. Germline-derived CDR1 and CDR2 are SNHLY and FYNNEI. After removal of 9 bases from V and 5 bases from J, the junction contained 6 bases not matched to a gene.

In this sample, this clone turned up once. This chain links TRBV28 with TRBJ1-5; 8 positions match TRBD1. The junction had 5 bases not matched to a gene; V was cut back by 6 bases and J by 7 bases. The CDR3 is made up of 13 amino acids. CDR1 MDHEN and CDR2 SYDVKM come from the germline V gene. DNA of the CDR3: TGTGCCAGCAGAAAGGGACAGGTCCAGCCCCAGCATTTT. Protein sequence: CASRKGQVQPQHF.

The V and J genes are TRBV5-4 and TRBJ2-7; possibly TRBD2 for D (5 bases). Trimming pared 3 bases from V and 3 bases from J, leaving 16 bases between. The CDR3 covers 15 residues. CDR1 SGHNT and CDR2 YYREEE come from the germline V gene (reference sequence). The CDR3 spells CASSSQPTGLYEQYF. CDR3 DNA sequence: TGTGCCAGCAGCTCCCAGCCGACTGGACTCTACGAGCAGTACTTC.

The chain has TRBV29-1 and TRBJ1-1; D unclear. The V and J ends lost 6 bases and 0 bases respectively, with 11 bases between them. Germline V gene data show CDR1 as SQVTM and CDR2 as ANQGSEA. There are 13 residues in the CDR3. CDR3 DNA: TGCAGCGTGAAACAGCGCCTGAACACTGAAGCTTTCTTT. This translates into CSVKQRLNTEAFF.

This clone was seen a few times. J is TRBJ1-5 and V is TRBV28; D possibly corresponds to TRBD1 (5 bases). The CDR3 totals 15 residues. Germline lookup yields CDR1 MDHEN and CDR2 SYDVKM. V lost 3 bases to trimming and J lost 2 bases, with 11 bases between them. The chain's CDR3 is CASSFAARGNQPQHF. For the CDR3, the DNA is TGTGCCAGCAGTTTTGCCGCCAGGGGCAATCAGCCCCAGCATTTT.

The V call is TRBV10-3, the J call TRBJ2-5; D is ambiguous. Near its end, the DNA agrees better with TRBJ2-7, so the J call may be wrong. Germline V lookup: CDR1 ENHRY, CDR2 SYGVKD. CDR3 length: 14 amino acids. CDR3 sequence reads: CAIRAPSSSYEQYF. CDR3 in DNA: TGTGCCATCAGGGCCCCCTCCTCCTCCTACGAGCAGTACTTC.

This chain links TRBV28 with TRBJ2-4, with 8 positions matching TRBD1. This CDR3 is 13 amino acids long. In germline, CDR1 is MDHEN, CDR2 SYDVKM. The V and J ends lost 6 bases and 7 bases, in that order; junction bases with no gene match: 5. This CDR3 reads CASRGQGSNIQYF. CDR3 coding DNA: TGTGCCAGCAGAGGACAGGGATCGAACATTCAGTACTTC.

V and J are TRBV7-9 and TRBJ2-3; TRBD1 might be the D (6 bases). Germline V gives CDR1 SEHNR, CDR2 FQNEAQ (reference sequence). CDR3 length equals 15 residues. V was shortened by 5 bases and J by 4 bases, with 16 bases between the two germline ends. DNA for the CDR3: TGTGCCAGCAGCCGCCACAGGGATGGTGCAGATACGCAGTATTTT. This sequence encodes CASSRHRDGADTQYF.

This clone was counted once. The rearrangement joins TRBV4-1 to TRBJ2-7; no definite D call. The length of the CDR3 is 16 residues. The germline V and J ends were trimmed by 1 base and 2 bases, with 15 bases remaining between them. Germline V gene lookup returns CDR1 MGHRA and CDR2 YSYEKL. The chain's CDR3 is CASSQVVLVRAYEQYF. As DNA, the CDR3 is TGCGCCAGCAGCCAAGTTGTGCTAGTAAGGGCCTACGAGCAGTACTTC.

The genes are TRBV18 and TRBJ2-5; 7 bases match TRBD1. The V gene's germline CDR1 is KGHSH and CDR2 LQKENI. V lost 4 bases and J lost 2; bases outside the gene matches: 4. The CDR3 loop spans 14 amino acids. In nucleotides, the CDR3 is TGTGCCAGCTCACTTGACAGGGCGCAAGAGACCCAGTACTTC. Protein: CASSLDRAQETQYF.

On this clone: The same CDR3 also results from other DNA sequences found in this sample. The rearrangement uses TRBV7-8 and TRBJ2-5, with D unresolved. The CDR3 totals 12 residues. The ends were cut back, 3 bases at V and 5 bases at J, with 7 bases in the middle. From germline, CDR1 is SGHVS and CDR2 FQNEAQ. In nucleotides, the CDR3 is TGTGCCAGCAGCTTCTCCTCGGAGACCCAGTACTTC. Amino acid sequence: CASSFSSETQYF.

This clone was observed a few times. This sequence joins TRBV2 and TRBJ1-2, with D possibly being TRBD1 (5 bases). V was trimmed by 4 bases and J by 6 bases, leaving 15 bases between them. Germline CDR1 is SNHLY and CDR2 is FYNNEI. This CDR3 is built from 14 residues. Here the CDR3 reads CASSVAGGLDGYTF. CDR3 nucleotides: TGTGCCAGCAGTGTCGCCGGGGGTCTGGATGGCTACACCTTC.

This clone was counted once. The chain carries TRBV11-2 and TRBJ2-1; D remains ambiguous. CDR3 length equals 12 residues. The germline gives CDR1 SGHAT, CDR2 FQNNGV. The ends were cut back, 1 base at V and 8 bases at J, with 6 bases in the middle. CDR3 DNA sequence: TGTGCCAGCAGCTTAGGTCCCTATGAGCAGTTCTTC. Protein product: CASSLGPYEQFF.

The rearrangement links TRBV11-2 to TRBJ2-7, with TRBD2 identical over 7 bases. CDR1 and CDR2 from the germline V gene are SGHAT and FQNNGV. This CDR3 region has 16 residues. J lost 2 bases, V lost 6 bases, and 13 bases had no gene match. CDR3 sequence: CASSPRALADTYEQYF. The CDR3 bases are TGTGCCAGCAGTCCGAGGGCCCTAGCGGACACCTACGAGCAGTACTTC.

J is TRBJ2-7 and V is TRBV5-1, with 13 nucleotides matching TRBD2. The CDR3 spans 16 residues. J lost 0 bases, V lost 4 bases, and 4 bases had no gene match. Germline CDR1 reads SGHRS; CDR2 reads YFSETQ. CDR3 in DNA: TGCGCCAGCAGCAAAGGGACTAGCGGGAACTCCTACGAGCAGTACTTC. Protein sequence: CASSKGTSGNSYEQYF.

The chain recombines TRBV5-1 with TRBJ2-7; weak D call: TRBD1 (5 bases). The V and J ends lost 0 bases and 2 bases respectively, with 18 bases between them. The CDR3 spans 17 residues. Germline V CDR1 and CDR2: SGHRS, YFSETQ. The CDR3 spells CASSLVVFGVGAYEQYF. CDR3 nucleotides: TGCGCCAGCAGCTTGGTAGTTTTTGGTGTAGGGGCCTACGAGCAGTACTTC.

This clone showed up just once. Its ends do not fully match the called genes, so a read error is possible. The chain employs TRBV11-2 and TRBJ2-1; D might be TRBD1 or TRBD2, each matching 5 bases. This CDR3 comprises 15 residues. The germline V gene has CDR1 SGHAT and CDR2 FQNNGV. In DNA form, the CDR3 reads TGTGCCAGCAGTTTAGAGGGGAACTCCTACAATGAGCAGTTCTTC. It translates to CASSLEGNSYNEQFF. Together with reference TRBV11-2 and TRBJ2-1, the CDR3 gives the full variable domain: EAGVAQSPRYKIIEKRQSVAFWCNPISGHATLYWYQQILGQGPKLLIQFQNNGVVDDSQLPKDRFSAERLKGVDSTLKIQPAKLEDSAVYLCASSLEGNSYNEQFFGPGTRLTVL.

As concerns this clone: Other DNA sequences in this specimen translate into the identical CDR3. In DNA form, the CDR3 reads TGTGCCAGCTCACCGATGGGGAACACTGAAGCTTTCTTT. Residues: CASSPMGNTEAFF. The chain recombines TRBV18 with TRBJ1-1; the D is unclear. This CDR3 contains 13 residues. V was pared by 3 bases and J by 1 base, with 6 bases between. CDR1 and CDR2 from the germline V gene are KGHSH and LQKENI.